The T cell receptor (beta chain) under discussion was sequenced for a study of CD8 T cells in Susac syndrome. Random hexamers were used to reverse transcribe roughly 0.45 to 1 ug of RNA. MiXCR, run by TCRdb on the immunoSEQ multiplex PCR reads, gives a single entry per CDR3 protein. The table includes some 90,000 distinct CDR3 sequences, approximately 92% detected once. CD8+ and CD4+ T cells circulating in blood were sequenced for TCR beta. Bulk CD8+ and CD4+ cells came from magnetic negative isolation; CD8+ TEMRA by FACS. The CDR3 is made up of 12 amino acids. J gave up 5 bases and V 5 bases, and 3 bases lay outside the gene matches.

The chain uses TRBV12-3 or TRBV12-4 and TRBJ2-7; 7 nucleotides agree with TRBD2. The sequence was collected from a human donor in good health. The sequenced material came from CD8+ T cells from PBMCs. This CDR3 is CASSPREDEQYF. CDR3 DNA: TGTGCCAGCAGTCCCCGGGAGGACGAGCAGTACTTC.